This section outlines one T cell receptor beta chain sequence together with its context. The ends were cut back, 3 bases at V and 4 bases at J, with 10 bases in the middle. The CDR3 runs to 12 residues. CDR1 and CDR2 from the germline V gene are GTSNPN and SVGIG (reference sequence). TCRdb redid the calling of the 5' RACE reads with MiXCR, one entry per CDR3 protein. The sample contains around 250,000 distinct CDR3 sequences, roughly 32% of which appear only once. This record belongs to a study of CD8 T cells in ankylosing spondylitis. The sample consisted of blood, either unsorted or a sorted T cell fraction (not recorded which). The clonotype originates from a male donor with ankylosing spondylitis or in good health (not recorded which). This chain uses TRBV30 with TRBJ2-7, with a weak D call TRBD2 (5 bases). The CDR3 is CAWSPGVYEQYF. In nucleotides, the CDR3 is TGTGCCTGGAGCCCCGGGGTGTACGAGCAGTACTTC.